This record covers a single TCR beta chain. This sample was included in a study of blood T cell repertoires in COVID-19. The method was immunoSEQ multiplex PCR; TCRdb's version includes in-frame clones alone and lacks a portion of them. In the table there are some 320,000 clones, roughly nine tenths of which are singletons. V lost 5 bases and J lost 0; bases outside the gene matches: 9. Germline assignment: CDR1 SGHTA and CDR2 FQGNSA. The CDR3 consists of 16 residues. Those who participated ranged in age from 18 to 89 years and resided in roughly 26 US areas. The sequenced sample was PBMCs or T cells enriched from blood (not recorded which). The V and J genes are TRBV7-2 and TRBJ2-7; 8 nucleotides agree with TRBD1. The source is a woman between 45 and 60 years old who had been exposed to COVID-19. The CDR3 protein is CASSAWTGPSSYEQYF. The DNA of the CDR3 is TGTGCCAGCAGCGCCTGGACAGGGCCGAGCTCCTACGAGCAGTACTTC.